This T cell receptor beta chain was identified during a study of shared T cell receptors in the human thymus. After removal of 0 bases from V and 0 bases from J, the junction contained 5 bases not matched to a gene. The CDR3 runs 16 residues. Germline CDR1 and CDR2: MGHDK and SYGVNS. Some clones are missing from TCRdb's copy, which holds only in-frame ones; the method was immunoSEQ multiplex PCR. The sample consists of hundreds of thousands of clones, around 87% of them appearing once. This clone was picked up one time. The same sample was also studied in work on human thymus T cells.

This chain joins TRBV25-1 and TRBJ2-7; 7 positions match TRBD1. Sequencing was performed on thymocytes. This receptor was identified in a boy in the first two years of life with a congenital heart defect. For the CDR3, the DNA is TGTGCCAGCAGTGAATACACCAGACAGGGCTCCTACGAGCAGTACTTC. Translating gives CASSEYTRQGSYEQYF.